The present entry profiles one T cell receptor (beta chain) with its context. Its cognate antigen is unknown. Germline CDR1 MNHEY, CDR2 SVGAGI. The CDR3 runs to 15 residues. V lost 5 bases to trimming and J lost 4 bases; unmatched junction nucleotides: 8. The sample originates from a study of cytomegalovirus exposure and HLA in healthy donors. Study conclusions and caveats: Links to common viral pathogens appeared, in a later analysis, for several of the most significant clusters. What TCR beta sequences reportedly achieved was accurate prediction of HLA-A and HLA-B alleles in most subjects. CMV serostatus alone was available as immune exposure information.

The PCR used 60 Vbeta and 13 Jbeta primers. In the study's own analysis: About 80 million unique TCR beta chains, around 11 million of them shared, were counted by a later analysis. Generated by immunoSEQ multiplex PCR, the TCRdb table keeps only in-frame clones and is missing some. The D gene and trimming were derived from the DNA, and the V and J assignments and clone size from that table. Of tens of thousands of clones listed, less than 80% are singletons. The sequence was collected from a man in his fifties or sixties in good health and CMV-seropositive. Material for sequencing was PBMCs. The rearrangement uses TRBV6-5 and TRBJ1-1; 9 bases match TRBD1. CDR3 DNA sequence: TGTGCCAGCAGTCTGGGACAGGGATGGAGCACTGAAGCTTTCTTT. Protein product: CASSLGQGWSTEAFF.